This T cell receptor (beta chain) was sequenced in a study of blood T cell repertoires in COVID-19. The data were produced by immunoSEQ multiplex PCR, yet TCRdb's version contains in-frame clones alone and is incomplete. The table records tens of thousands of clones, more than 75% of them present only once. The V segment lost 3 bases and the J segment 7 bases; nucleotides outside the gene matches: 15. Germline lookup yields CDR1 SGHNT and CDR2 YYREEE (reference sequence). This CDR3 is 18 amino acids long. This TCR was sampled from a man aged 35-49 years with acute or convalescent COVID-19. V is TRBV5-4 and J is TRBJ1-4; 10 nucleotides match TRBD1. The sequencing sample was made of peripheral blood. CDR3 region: CASSSQKLTGGLSEKLFF. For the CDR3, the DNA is TGTGCCAGCAGCTCCCAGAAACTGACAGGGGGCTTGAGTGAAAAACTGTTTTTT.